The entry below gives a single TCR beta chain sequence along with its context. This clonotype was recorded at least ten times. What this receptor recognizes is not known. Base qualities were left out, and no much larger clone turns up one base away. These data originate in a study of response to subunit inactivated influenza vaccine (dated 2018 in TCRdb). Background on the whole study: Deep quantitative T cell receptor repertoire profiling was used in the study to track responses to a trivalent subunit inactivated influenza vaccine.

According to the germline V gene, CDR1 reads SGHRS and CDR2 reads YFSETQ. The CDR3 has 11 amino acids, counting the end cysteine and phenylalanine. Only the CDR3 region is kept as DNA, spanning 33 bases read in frame from base 1. V lost 3 bases and J lost 11 bases; the stretch between them is 11 bases long. Libraries came from RT-PCR. Instrument on record: Illumina HiSeq 2500. TCRdb reworked the public reads: Q25 trimming with fastp, MiXCR clone assembly, productive beta chains retained. One record per CDR3 amino acid sequence lists the most common genes and DNA. In this sample the table shows 550,000 to 800,000 distinct CDR3 sequences, about 14% of which occur a single time. Around 7.3% of the sample goes to the ten largest clones. General study outcomes and caveats: According to the authors, only a limited number of new T cells may be recruited by each seasonal influenza vaccination.

The source of this sequence is a man aged 50 to 60 who received an inactivated influenza vaccine. Donor details come from another sample of the same person, matched by shared clones. The V and J segments used are TRBV5-1 and TRBJ1-1, with the D gene too uncertain to name. The sample in question was PBMCs from blood, obtained around 15 days before vaccination. The CDR3 region reads CASSSSYGAFF. DNA sequence: TGCGCCAGCAGCTCCTCGTATGGGGCTTTCTTT. The CDR3, completed at both ends by the reference TRBV5-1 and TRBJ1-1 genes, gives the full variable domain KAGVTQTPRYLIKTRGQQVTLSCSPISGHRSVSWYQQTPGQGLQFLFEYFSETQRNKGNFPGRFSGRQFSNSRSEMNVSTLELGDSALYLCASSSSYGAFFGQGTRLTVV.